A single sample is the source of the 31 T cell receptor beta chains below, sequenced in a study of T-cell reconstitution after alpha-beta-depleted transplantation in children. TCRbeta library preparation incorporated unique molecular identifiers. TCRdb redid the calling of the PCR reads with MiXCR, one entry per CDR3 protein. The table shows 300,000 to 400,000 distinct CDR3 sequences, with 15% to 20% occurring only once. This sample comprised PBMCs, mostly from graft donor cells, obtained 360 days after TCRalphabeta/CD19-depleted stem cell transplant. These receptors were taken from a male patient aged 2 to 10 who had a stem cell transplant for acute lymphoblastic leukemia, so the T cells may come from the graft donor.

The genes are TRBV6-5 and TRBJ1-6; D is undetermined. The CDR3 consists of 16 residues. Germline lookup yields CDR1 MNHEY and CDR2 SVGAGI. The V end lost 5 bases, the J end lost 6 bases, and 17 bases lay between the germline ends. The CDR3 DNA reads as TGTGCCAGCAGTACTAACAGCCTCCCCTCTAATTCACCCCTCCACTTT. This translates into CASSTNSLPSNSPLHF.

This clonotype occurred a few times. The rearrangement uses TRBV10-2 and TRBJ2-1, with a possible D match to TRBD1 (5 bases). V lost 6 bases and J lost 5, with 14 bases in between. CDR1 WSHSY and CDR2 SAAADI come from the germline V gene. CDR3 length: 14 amino acids. The CDR3 here is CASSPGNWDNEQFF. The CDR3 nucleotides are TGCGCCAGCAGCCCAGGGAATTGGGACAATGAGCAGTTCTTC.

This clonotype occurred a few times. CDR3 nucleotides: TGTGCCAGCAGTGAGGGTGGACAGGTCCAAGAGACCCAGTACTTC. It yields the protein CASSEGGQVQETQYF. The gene calls are TRBV2 and TRBJ2-5; the match to TRBD1 covers 7 bases. CDR1 is SNHLY and CDR2 is FYNNEI in the germline V gene. The CDR3 contains 15 residues. J lost 1 base, V lost 3 bases, and 5 bases had no gene match.

J is TRBJ1-1 and V is TRBV18; 7 nucleotides align to TRBD1. The CDR3 spans 16 residues. V was clipped by 3 bases and J by 2 bases; unmatched bases: 9. Germline V gives CDR1 KGHSH, CDR2 LQKENI. CDR3 residues: CASSPRRDSLNTEAFF. In DNA, the CDR3 is TGTGCCAGCTCACCCAGACGGGACAGCTTAAACACTGAAGCTTTCTTT.

This clonotype was observed many times. This chain uses TRBV12-3 or TRBV12-4 with TRBJ1-2; 9 positions agree with TRBD1. V shed 5 bases, J shed 9 bases, and the junction held 7 bases outside the gene matches. The CDR3 spans 13 residues. The CDR3 DNA is TGTGCCAGCAGTGTCGGGACAGGGAAGCGCTACACCTTC. This translates into CASSVGTGKRYTF.

This chain joins TRBV5-5 and TRBJ1-1, with D uncertain. V was trimmed by 6 bases and J by 8 bases, leaving 14 bases between them. This CDR3 is built from 12 residues. CDR1 is SGHKS, CDR2 YYEKEE, per germline (reference sequence). In DNA form, the CDR3 reads TGTGCCAGCACCACTCCCGACCGGGAAGCTTTCTTT. It translates to CASTTPDREAFF.

V is TRBV5-1 and J is TRBJ1-2, with D unresolved. With 4 bases removed from V and 5 bases from J, the gap between germline ends came to 18 bases. The CDR3 spans 15 residues. CDR1 is SGHRS, CDR2 YFSETQ, per germline. CDR3 nucleotide sequence: TGCGCCAGCAGCGTGGACCTCCCCCCCACTTATGGCTACACCTTC. Residues: CASSVDLPPTYGYTF.

In its sample, this clonotype was seen a few times. The V gene is TRBV20-1, the J gene TRBJ2-1, with 7 bases lining up with TRBD2. CDR1 is DFQATT and CDR2 is SNEGSKA in the germline V gene (reference sequence). The CDR3 sequence is 13 residues long. V lost 3 bases to trimming and J lost 2 bases; unmatched junction nucleotides: 1. The CDR3 DNA reads as TGCAGTGCTAGCCGGGGGGCCTACAATGAGCAGTTCTTC. Translated, it gives CSASRGAYNEQFF.

V usage is TRBV24-1 and J usage is TRBJ2-3, with 10 bases identical to TRBD2. The CDR3 is made up of 17 amino acids. Germline V gives CDR1 KGHDR, CDR2 SFDVKD. With V trimmed by 4 bases and J by 1 base, 7 bases remained unmatched. CDR3 DNA sequence: TGTGCCACCAGTGAATCTTCCGGACTAGCGGGCACAGATACGCAGTATTTT. This codes for CATSESSGLAGTDTQYF.

As for this clonotype: Since a much larger clone is just one base distant, this may be a read error. The chain carries TRBV11-2 and TRBJ2-3, with D hard to call. The CDR3 contains 12 residues. V lost 2 bases to trimming and J lost 4 bases, with 4 bases between them. CDR1 is SGHAT, CDR2 FQNNGV, per germline. In DNA, the CDR3 is TGTGCCAGCAGCTTATGGCCAGATACGCAGTATTTT. This translates into CASSLWPDTQYF.

The chain links TRBV11-2 to TRBJ1-1, with D perhaps TRBD1 (5 bases). Trimming took 4 bases from V and 4 from J, leaving 16 bases between them. The CDR3 has 15 residues. Germline assignment: CDR1 SGHAT and CDR2 FQNNGV. The CDR3 loop is CASSSYWGEGTEAFF. CDR3 nucleotide sequence: TGTGCCAGCAGCTCATACTGGGGGGAGGGCACTGAAGCTTTCTTT.

The rearrangement uses TRBV3-1 and TRBJ2-1, with TRBD2 matching 8 bases. V gave up 8 bases and J gave up 0 bases; unmatched junction bases: 12. The CDR3 sequence is 17 residues long. Per germline, CDR1 LGHDT and CDR2 YNNKEL (reference sequence). The chain's CDR3 is CASCPRLAGSSYNEQFF. The CDR3 bases are TGTGCCAGCTGCCCCCGCTTAGCGGGGAGCTCCTACAATGAGCAGTTCTTC.

The chain has TRBV20-1 and TRBJ2-3; 9 bases fit TRBD1. CDR3 length: 16 amino acids. From germline, CDR1 is DFQATT and CDR2 SNEGSKA (reference sequence). V dropped 3 bases and J dropped 3; count of bases not matched to a gene: 10. In nucleotides, the CDR3 is TGCAGTGCTAGCTTAGGACAGGGGTCGAGAACAGATACGCAGTATTTT. Translation gives CSASLGQGSRTDTQYF.

This clonotype was observed a few times. V is TRBV20-1 and J is TRBJ2-2; 10 positions agree with TRBD2. CDR3 size: 15 residues. Germline V gene sequence: CDR1 DFQATT, CDR2 SNEGSKA (reference sequence). The junction had 1 base not matched to a gene; V was cut back by 2 bases and J by 1 base. This CDR3 is CSARTSGVNTGELFF. CDR3 bases: TGCAGTGCTAGAACTAGCGGGGTGAACACCGGGGAGCTGTTTTTT.

This clonotype was counted many times. The chain uses TRBV12-3 or TRBV12-4 and TRBJ2-1, with D unresolved. The CDR3 consists of 11 residues. The V gene lost 5 bases and the J gene lost 8 bases, with 7 bases spanning the gap. The CDR3 DNA sequence: TGTGCCAGCAGTACCTATGATGAGCAGTTCTTC. Encoded protein: CASSTYDEQFF.

This chain links TRBV6-2 or TRBV6-3 with TRBJ2-1; D is ambiguous. V shed 2 bases and J shed 7 bases, with 12 bases lying between them. There are 14 residues in the CDR3. CDR1 is MNHEY and CDR2 is SVGEGT in the germline V gene. This CDR3 is CASSYEFGKNEQFF. The CDR3 nucleotides are TGTGCCAGCAGTTACGAATTCGGCAAGAATGAGCAGTTCTTC.

This clonotype was seen a single time. The chain carries TRBV28 and TRBJ2-3, with D unresolved. Trimming stripped 5 bases from V and 2 bases from J, with 17 bases between. Germline CDR1 MDHEN, CDR2 SYDVKM. The CDR3 length is 16 residues. The CDR3 here is CASSPPTLTHTDTQYF. The CDR3 DNA reads TGTGCCAGCAGTCCCCCGACCCTTACCCACACAGATACGCAGTATTTT.

A word on this clonotype: Given a much more abundant clone one base away, this may be a read error. The chain combines TRBV6-1 with TRBJ2-1; 9 nucleotides match TRBD1. CDR1 is MNHNS, CDR2 SASEGT, per germline. J was trimmed by 3 bases and V by 6 bases; bases with no gene match: 3. CDR3 size: 14 residues. CDR3 DNA: TGTGCCAGCAGCCGGGACAGGGTCTACAATGAGCAGTTCTTC. Its protein is CASSRDRVYNEQFF.

Many counts were recorded for this clonotype. The chain recombines TRBV20-1 with TRBJ2-2; D not resolved. Germline CDR1 reads DFQATT; CDR2 reads SNEGSKA (reference sequence). This CDR3 comprises 12 residues. Trimming removed 7 bases at V and 7 bases at J, with 13 bases between. CDR3 nucleotide sequence: TGCAGTGTTCCGGCCTGGGGCGGGGAGCTGTTTTTT. Its translation is CSVPAWGGELFF.

This clonotype was seen a few times. The rearrangement uses TRBV5-1 and TRBJ1-4, with D maybe TRBD1 (5 bases). Germline V gene lookup returns CDR1 SGHRS and CDR2 YFSETQ. V gave up 2 bases and J gave up 7 bases, with 12 bases separating them. This CDR3 comprises 14 residues. CDR3 sequence reads: CASSFGGSGEKLFF. CDR3 in DNA: TGCGCCAGCAGCTTTGGGGGAAGTGGTGAAAAACTGTTTTTT.

This clonotype showed up just a few times. The rearrangement links TRBV10-3 to TRBJ1-4; D gene ambiguous. The germline V gene has CDR1 ENHRY and CDR2 SYGVKD. The V gene lost 0 bases and the J gene lost 6 bases, with 8 bases spanning the gap. CDR3 length: 14 amino acids. In DNA, the CDR3 is TGTGCCATCAGTGAGTCGCCGGGTTATGAAAAACTGTTTTTT. Translating it yields CAISESPGYEKLFF.

V is TRBV5-6 and J is TRBJ2-1; TRBD1 might be the D (6 bases). CDR3 length equals 14 residues. Germline V gene lookup returns CDR1 SGHDT and CDR2 YYEEEE. With 0 bases removed from V and 8 bases from J, the gap between germline ends came to 12 bases. CDR3: CASSLALGAHEQFF. The CDR3 bases are TGTGCCAGCAGCTTGGCCTTGGGGGCCCATGAGCAGTTCTTC.

The chain links TRBV12-3 or TRBV12-4 to TRBJ2-7; weak D call: TRBD1 (6 bases). The CDR3 consists of 11 residues. The V gene lost 8 bases and the J gene lost 5 bases, with 10 bases spanning the gap. DNA for the CDR3: TGTGCCAGCGAATCAGGGGACGAGCAGTACTTC. The encoded protein is CASESGDEQYF.

The chain is built from TRBV11-2 and TRBJ2-7; TRBD2 agrees at 9 bases. The CDR3 is 18 amino acids. CDR1 is SGHAT, CDR2 FQNNGV, per germline. V lost 1 base to trimming and J lost 3 bases; unmatched junction nucleotides: 13. CDR3 sequence (DNA): TGTGCCAGCAGCTTAGTCCCAAGGCGGGAGGGGGGGAACTACGAGCAGTACTTC. Translated, it gives CASSLVPRREGGNYEQYF.

There are many counts of this clonotype. The V gene is TRBV6-1, the J gene TRBJ2-5; 7 nucleotides align to TRBD2. Germline-derived CDR1 and CDR2 are MNHNS and SASEGT. The CDR3 is 14 amino acids. Unmatched junction bases numbered 3, after V lost 4 bases and J lost 1 base. CDR3: CASSGLAGQETQYF. The CDR3 DNA reads TGTGCCAGCAGTGGACTAGCAGGCCAAGAGACCCAGTACTTC.

The genes are TRBV4-1 and TRBJ2-7; no firm D call. Trimming pared 1 base from V and 4 bases from J, leaving 20 bases between. This CDR3 comprises 17 residues. Germline V gives CDR1 MGHRA, CDR2 YSYEKL. The CDR3 reads CASSQAPPFGKPYEQYF. The CDR3 DNA reads as TGCGCCAGCAGCCAAGCTCCTCCTTTTGGGAAGCCGTACGAGCAGTACTTC.

This clonotype has at least ten counts. The rearrangement joins TRBV28 to TRBJ2-5, with D unclear. The CDR3 has 11 amino acids. Deletions cut 5 bases from V and 2 bases from J, with 3 bases between. CDR1 MDHEN and CDR2 SYDVKM come from the germline V gene. The chain's CDR3 is CASSKQETQYF. The DNA of the CDR3 is TGTGCCAGCAGTAAACAAGAGACCCAGTACTTC.

The chain couples TRBV7-2 to TRBJ1-1; no clear D gene. The germline CDR1 and CDR2 sequences are SGHTA and FQGNSA. V lost 1 base and J lost 0, with 9 bases in between. This CDR3 contains 15 residues. The chain's CDR3 is CASSLEAAVNTEAFF. DNA for the CDR3: TGTGCCAGCAGCTTAGAGGCAGCTGTGAACACTGAAGCTTTCTTT.

This clonotype was recorded many times. The chain couples TRBV6-2 or TRBV6-3 to TRBJ1-6; D is uncertain. CDR3 size: 16 residues. The V and J ends lost 0 bases and 5 bases respectively, with 11 bases between them. Germline CDR1 MNHEY, CDR2 SVGEGT. The CDR3 here is CASSYSPRRHNSPLHF. The DNA of the CDR3 is TGTGCCAGCAGTTACTCGCCGAGGAGGCATAATTCACCCCTCCACTTT.

V and J are TRBV28 and TRBJ2-7, with TRBD2 matching over 13 bases. The germline CDR1 and CDR2 sequences are MDHEN and SYDVKM. The CDR3 loop spans 17 amino acids. V was pared by 2 bases and J by 2 bases, with 6 bases of the junction left unmatched. The CDR3 sequence is CASSLRAGTSGAYEQYF. The CDR3 bases are TGTGCCAGCAGTTTACGAGCAGGGACTAGCGGGGCCTACGAGCAGTACTTC.

The chain uses TRBV7-9 and TRBJ1-5; D gene unclear. The CDR3 runs 12 residues. Germline V gene data show CDR1 as SEHNR and CDR2 as FQNEAQ (reference sequence). Trimming cost V 4 bases and J 6 bases, with 7 bases left between them. The CDR3 nucleotides read TGTGCCAGCAGCTCAGAGGGTCAGCCCCAGCATTTT. It yields the protein CASSSEGQPQHF.